This T cell receptor beta chain was identified in a study of blood T cells in healthy people across ages. The V gene's germline CDR1 is SQVTM and CDR2 ANQGSEA. The CDR3 has 13 residues. With V trimmed by 5 bases and J by 7 bases, 10 bases remained unmatched. This clonotype has ten or more counts. Primed by a sample-barcoded 5' primer and a J-beta primer mix, a second PCR proceeded for about 6 to 12 cycles. MiXCR was run by TCRdb on the 5' RACE reads, yielding one entry per CDR3 protein. The table has some 750,000 distinct CDR3 sequences, 22% seen once. In each sample, at least 7 million PBMCs were isolated.

Material for sequencing was blood. The receptor was isolated from a man between 65 and 80 years old in good health. J is TRBJ1-1 and V is TRBV29-1, with 7 nucleotides matching TRBD1. The CDR3 DNA sequence: TGCAGCGTTCGATCGGGACAGTCTTTTGAAGCTTTCTTT. This encodes CSVRSGQSFEAFF.